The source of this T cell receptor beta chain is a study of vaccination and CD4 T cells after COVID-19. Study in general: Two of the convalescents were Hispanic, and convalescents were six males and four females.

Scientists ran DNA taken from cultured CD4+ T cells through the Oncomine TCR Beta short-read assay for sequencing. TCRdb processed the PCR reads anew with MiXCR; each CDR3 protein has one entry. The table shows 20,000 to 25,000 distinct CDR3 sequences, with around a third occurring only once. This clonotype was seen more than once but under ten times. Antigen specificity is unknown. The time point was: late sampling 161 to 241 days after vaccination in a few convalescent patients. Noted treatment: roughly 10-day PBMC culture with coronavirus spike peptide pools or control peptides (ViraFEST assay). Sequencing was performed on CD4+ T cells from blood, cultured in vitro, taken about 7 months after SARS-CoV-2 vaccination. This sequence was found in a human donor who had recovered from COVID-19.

CDR3 sequence (DNA): TGCAGTGCAGGGAGTAAGAGTCGCGAGCAGTACTTC. Translated: CSAGSKSREQYF. The chain carries TRBV20-1 and TRBJ2-7, with a weak D call TRBD2 (5 bases). The ends were cut back, 6 bases at V and 6 bases at J, with 15 bases in the middle. Germline CDR1 is DFQATT and CDR2 is SNEGSKA (reference sequence). This CDR3 has 12 residues.